The 30 T cell receptor beta chains below all came from one sample that was sequenced in a study of T cell repertoires in aging, cancer and after chemotherapy. Multiplex touch-down PCR with TRB-A/B primers amplified rearranged V-D-J TRB sequences. MiXCR was run by TCRdb on the multiplex PCR reads, yielding one entry per CDR3 protein. In the table there are about 6,000 distinct CDR3 sequences, around 25% of which are singletons. Amplification of TCR beta used genomic DNA extracted from peripheral blood. Sequenced input: blood. These receptors were collected from a human donor in good health.

The chain employs TRBV5-6 and TRBJ1-2, with TRBD1 matching over 8 bases. V lost 3 bases, J lost 0 bases, and 22 bases stayed unmatched. The germline CDR1 and CDR2 sequences are SGHDT and YYEEEE. This CDR3 region has 21 residues. The CDR3 here is CASSSFGTGPHYGLSNYGYTF. Written as DNA, the CDR3 is TGTGCCAGCAGCTCCTTCGGGACAGGACCCCATTATGGGTTGTCTAACTATGGCTACACCTTC.

This clonotype was observed a single time. This chain joins TRBV24-1 and TRBJ2-7; 10 bases are a match to TRBD2. The assigned J gene may be wrong: the sequence end matches TRBJ2-1 better. The length of the CDR3 is 14 residues. Germline-derived CDR1 and CDR2 are KGHDR and SFDVKD. The CDR3: CATSLTSGRTEQFF. Here the CDR3 DNA reads TGTGCCACCAGTTTGACTAGCGGGCGGACTGAGCAGTTCTTC.

Comments on this clonotype: This may come from a read error, since a much larger clone is one base off. The chain uses TRBV7-3 and TRBJ2-1, with D perhaps TRBD1 or TRBD2 (5 bases each). Germline V gene sequence: CDR1 SGHTA, CDR2 FQGTGA. V lost 6 bases and J lost 10, with 22 bases in between. The CDR3 consists of 15 residues. The CDR3 bases are TGTGCCAGCAGGCTTACGCCTGGGACCCATCCGGAGCAGTTCTTC. This codes for CASRLTPGTHPEQFF.

The chain uses TRBV2 and TRBJ2-7; weak D call: TRBD1 (6 bases). This CDR3 is built from 16 residues. V was pared by 5 bases and J by 1 base, with 18 bases between. Germline loops: CDR1 SNHLY, CDR2 FYNNEI. CDR3 in amino acids: CASSYSGQRVSYEQYV. The CDR3 DNA reads as TGTGCCAGCAGTTATTCTGGACAGAGGGTTTCCTACGAGCAGTACGTC.

This clonotype ranks as medium-sized. This sequence joins TRBV27 and TRBJ2-1, with 9 nucleotides matching TRBD2. J lost 6 bases, V lost 3 bases, and 6 bases had no gene match. The CDR3 consists of 15 residues. CDR1 is MNHEY, CDR2 SMNVEV, per germline (reference sequence). The CDR3 loop reads CASSFRTSVLNEQFF. The CDR3 region has the DNA TGTGCCAGCAGTTTTAGGACTAGCGTTCTCAATGAGCAGTTCTTC.

The rearrangement links TRBV24-1 to TRBJ2-7; 16 bases are shared with TRBD2. The V and J ends lost 4 bases and 5 bases, in that order; junction bases with no gene match: 16. Per the germline V gene, CDR1 is KGHDR and CDR2 is SFDVKD. The CDR3 has 20 residues. The CDR3 region is CATSEWNTGTSGRASDEQYV. In DNA form, the CDR3 reads TGTGCCACCAGTGAGTGGAACACCGGGACTAGCGGGAGGGCCTCGGACGAGCAGTACGTC.

The chain links TRBV12-3 or TRBV12-4 to TRBJ2-4; 8 positions agree with TRBD1. Trimming cost V 5 bases and J 6 bases; bases outside gene matches: 6. This CDR3 region has 14 residues. CDR3 in DNA: TGTGCCAGCAGTCTCCAGGGGGCAGGAAACATTCAGTACTTC. Its translation is CASSLQGAGNIQYF.

By share of the sample, this clonotype is medium-sized. J is TRBJ1-5 and V is TRBV18, with TRBD1 as a possible D gene (5 bases). CDR3 length equals 14 residues. V was shortened by 3 bases and J by 3 bases, with 9 bases between the two germline ends. Germline CDR1 is KGHSH and CDR2 is LQKENI. CDR3 in DNA: TGTGCCAGCTCACCGGGACCGATCAATCAGCCCCAGCATTTT. It translates to CASSPGPINQPQHF.

Relative to its sample, this clonotype is medium-sized. The V gene is TRBV5-6, the J gene TRBJ2-7; perhaps D is TRBD1 or TRBD2 (5 bases each). The germline gives CDR1 SGHDT, CDR2 YYEEEE. Trimming removed 0 bases from V and 5 bases from J, with 12 bases in between. CDR3 length equals 14 residues. This chain's CDR3 is CASSLGGRDHEQYF. CDR3 DNA sequence: TGTGCCAGCAGCTTGGGCGGCAGGGACCACGAGCAGTACTTC.

Notes on this clonotype: This may arise from a read error, as a much more abundant clone is one base away. The chain joins TRBV24-1 to TRBJ1-2; possibly TRBD1 for D (5 bases). CDR3 size: 14 residues. The germline V gene has CDR1 KGHDR and CDR2 SFDVKD. V gave up 3 bases and J gave up 4 bases, with 11 bases separating them. The DNA of the CDR3 is TGTGCCACCAGTGATCCGGAAAGGGGCTATGGCTACACCTTC. Residues: CATSDPERGYGYTF.

This clonotype occurred many times. This chain uses TRBV11-2 with TRBJ2-1, with TRBD2 identical over 12 bases. The CDR3 is 16 amino acids. Per germline, CDR1 SGHAT and CDR2 FQNNGV. V was clipped by 4 bases and J by 6 bases; unmatched bases: 7. The CDR3 loop is CASSWTSGAPFNEQFF. The CDR3 DNA sequence: TGTGCCAGCAGCTGGACTAGCGGGGCACCTTTCAATGAGCAGTTCTTC.

This clonotype was counted only a few times. This chain connects TRBV24-1 to TRBJ1-2; TRBD1 might be the D (6 bases). Germline values: CDR1 KGHDR, CDR2 SFDVKD. The CDR3 runs to 16 residues. Trimming removed 4 bases at V and 8 bases at J, with 22 bases between. The CDR3 sequence: CATSDPKAGRGRGYTF. The CDR3 DNA sequence: TGTGCCACCAGTGACCCTAAGGCGGGCAGGGGAAGGGGCTACACCTTC.

This clonotype was counted a few times. The chain has TRBV21-1 and TRBJ2-2. TRBV21-1 is recorded as a pseudogene. This CDR3 contains 9 residues. The CDR3 loop is CASGGELFF. In DNA form, the CDR3 reads TGTGCCAGCGGCGGGGAGCTGTTTTTT.

By share, this clonotype ranks as medium-sized (0.01 to 0.1%). This chain uses TRBV24-1 with TRBJ2-6; 7 bases line up with TRBD1. V lost 9 bases to trimming and J lost 1 base; unmatched junction nucleotides: 5. Germline CDR1 is KGHDR and CDR2 is SFDVKD. This CDR3 has 15 residues. CDR3 coding DNA: TGTGCCACCGGAAAGACAGGGTCTGGGGCCAACGTCCTGACTTTC. Translating it yields CATGKTGSGANVLTF.

This clonotype is termed medium-sized. This chain links TRBV30 with TRBJ2-1; no reliable D call. V was cut by 2 bases and J by 6 bases, with 5 bases left in between. The CDR3 sequence is 11 residues long. Germline CDR1 GTSNPN, CDR2 SVGIG (reference sequence). The CDR3 is CAWSSRNEQFF. The CDR3 coding sequence is TGTGCCTGGAGTTCTCGCAATGAGCAGTTCTTC.

This clonotype is termed medium-sized (0.01 to 0.1%). This chain's CDR3 is CASSLDRVSNYGYTF. The CDR3, as DNA: TGTGCCAGTAGTCTTGACAGGGTATCCAACTATGGCTACACCTTC. V usage is TRBV19 and J usage is TRBJ1-2; 7 bases align to TRBD1. There are 15 residues in the CDR3. CDR1 and CDR2 from the germline V gene are LNHDA and SQIVND (reference sequence). V trimming: 5 bases; J trimming: 2 bases; junction bases outside the gene matches: 8.

This clonotype is medium-sized within its sample. This chain uses TRBV20-1 with TRBJ2-2, with TRBD2 matching over 12 bases. The CDR3 consists of 15 residues. Germline V gene sequence: CDR1 DFQATT, CDR2 SNEGSKA (reference sequence). Trimming took 6 bases from V and 1 from J; bases not matched to a gene: 3. The CDR3 DNA reads as TGCAGTGCCAAACTAGCGGGAGGGAACACCGGGGAGCTGTTTTTT. Amino acid sequence: CSAKLAGGNTGELFF.

This clonotype turned up a few times. The J gene is TRBJ2-4, the V gene TRBV6-5; D remains unclear. The CDR3 sequence is 15 residues long. Germline V gives CDR1 MNHEY, CDR2 SVGAGI. Between the trimmed V and J ends, which lost 0 bases and 0 bases, there was a span of 6 bases. The CDR3 bases are TGTGCCAGCAGTTACTCTGGGATAGCCAAAAACATTCAGTACTTC. It encodes CASSYSGIAKNIQYF.

By share, this clonotype counts as medium-sized. The chain is built from TRBV6-2 or TRBV6-3 and TRBJ2-3; 7 bases align to TRBD1. CDR3 length: 15 amino acids. Germline-derived CDR1 and CDR2 are MNHEY and SVGEGT. V lost 5 bases and J lost 2; bases outside the gene matches: 7. CDR3 sequence (DNA): TGTGCCAGCAGTCAACAGGGGCCACACACAGATACGCAGTATTTT. Encoded protein: CASSQQGPHTDTQYF.

The chain uses TRBV19 and TRBJ2-1; D may be TRBD2 (5 bases). V was pared by 4 bases and J by 3 bases, with 7 bases between. There are 13 residues in the CDR3. In germline, CDR1 is LNHDA, CDR2 SQIVND (reference sequence). CDR3 loop: CASSTGLYNEQFF. CDR3 in DNA: TGTGCCAGTAGTACCGGACTCTACAATGAGCAGTTCTTC.

Within the sample, this clonotype is medium-sized. This chain uses TRBV20-1 with TRBJ2-5; D may be TRBD1 (5 bases). V lost 5 bases to trimming and J lost 5 bases, with 15 bases between them. Per the germline V gene, CDR1 is DFQATT and CDR2 is SNEGSKA (reference sequence). The CDR3 is 13 amino acids. For the CDR3, the DNA is TGCAGTGCTCTTTCAGGGCAGGTGGAGACCCAGTACTTC. The encoded protein is CSALSGQVETQYF.

The V and J genes are TRBV6-5 and TRBJ1-2, with TRBD1 matching 12 bases. The length of the CDR3 is 14 residues. Per germline, CDR1 MNHEY and CDR2 SVGAGI. J lost 8 bases, V lost 9 bases, and 10 bases had no gene match. The DNA of the CDR3 is TGTGCCAGTACCCCAGGGGACAGGGGGCGCGGCTACACCTTC. This encodes CASTPGDRGRGYTF.

For this clonotype: An end of the junction differs from the germline gene, which may be a read error. The CDR3 region has the DNA TGTGCCAGCAGCCAAGAGAGGGCGCCCTCTGAAAACACCATATATTTT. Translated, it gives CASSQERAPSENTIYF. J is TRBJ1-3 and V is TRBV6-5; D is unresolved. Per germline, CDR1 MNHEY and CDR2 SVGAGI. The CDR3 extends over 16 amino acids.

A note on this clonotype: A single base separates this from a much larger clone, so it may be a read error. This CDR3 fails to terminate in the conserved phenylalanine or tryptophan, so it likely reflects a read error. The chain links TRBV11-1 to TRBJ2-6; the D is unclear. The CDR3 extends over 15 amino acids. The ends were cut back, 2 bases at V and 0 bases at J, with 5 bases in the middle. Germline CDR1 reads SGHAT; CDR2 reads FQDESV (reference sequence). CDR3 residues: CASSLLISGANVLTI. The CDR3 region has the DNA TGTGCCAGCAGCTTACTTATCTCTGGGGCCAACGTCCTGACTATC.

By share, this clonotype counts as medium-sized (0.01 to 0.1%). The genes are TRBV5-6 and TRBJ2-2; 7 bases are shared with TRBD1. CDR3 length equals 15 residues. Trimming cost V 3 bases and J 7 bases; bases outside gene matches: 9. Germline CDR1 reads SGHDT; CDR2 reads YYEEEE. CDR3 protein: CASSSLQGFFGELFF. The DNA for the CDR3 is TGTGCCAGCAGCTCCCTACAGGGGTTTTTCGGGGAGCTGTTTTTT.

This chain links TRBV11-1 with TRBJ2-3; 7 positions agree with TRBD2. Germline CDR1 and CDR2: SGHAT and FQDESV (reference sequence). The V and J ends lost 3 bases and 1 base, in that order; junction bases with no gene match: 1. The CDR3 consists of 14 residues. The CDR3 spells CASSLAGGTDTQYF. The CDR3 DNA is TGTGCCAGCAGCTTGGCGGGGGGCACAGATACGCAGTATTTT. Looking up the rest from reference TRBV11-1 and TRBJ2-3 gives the full variable domain: EAEVAQSPRYKITEKSQAVAFWCDPISGHATLYWYRQILGQGPELLVQFQDESVVDDSQLPKDRFSAERLKGVDSTLKIQPAELGDSAMYLCASSLAGGTDTQYFGPGTRLTVL.

The chain couples TRBV12-3 or TRBV12-4 to TRBJ2-3; TRBD2 matches 8 bases. The CDR3 length is 16 residues. The ends lost 8 bases at V and 2 bases at J; junction bases unmatched: 12. As DNA, the CDR3 is TGTGCCAGCGGGAAACGGGGGGGCAGTTTCACAGATACGCAGTATTTT. Protein: CASGKRGGSFTDTQYF.

By its share, this clonotype is medium-sized (0.01 to 0.1%). The chain couples TRBV6-1 to TRBJ1-5; D not certain. V was cut by 1 base and J by 2 bases, with 9 bases left in between. CDR3 size: 15 residues. CDR1 is MNHNS and CDR2 is SASEGT in the germline V gene. CDR3 nucleotides: TGTGCCAGCAGTGAAGAAGCGGAGGGCAATCAGCCCCAGCATTTT. Translating it yields CASSEEAEGNQPQHF.

This clonotype was counted only a few times. The chain has TRBV20-1 and TRBJ2-1; TRBD2 matches at 13 bases. Germline V CDR1 and CDR2: DFQATT, SNEGSKA (reference sequence). The ends lost 5 bases at V and 7 bases at J; junction bases unmatched: 2. CDR3 length equals 13 residues. DNA for the CDR3: TGCAGTGCTTGGACTAGCGGGAGTAATGAGCAGTTCTTC. Translated, it gives CSAWTSGSNEQFF.

This clonotype is medium-sized within its sample. This rearrangement joins TRBV20-1 to TRBJ2-5, with D possibly called TRBD1 or TRBD2 (5 bases each). Germline CDR1 DFQATT, CDR2 SNEGSKA (reference sequence). Trimming removed 1 base from V and 5 bases from J, with 5 bases in between. There are 11 residues in the CDR3. The CDR3 reads CSARGGETQYF. CDR3 bases: TGCAGTGCTAGAGGGGGGGAGACCCAGTACTTC.